Below, 30 T cell receptor beta chains from the same sample are listed, as sequenced in a study of cytomegalovirus exposure and HLA in healthy donors. Repertoires were generated with immunoSEQ multiplex PCR, while TCRdb's copy carries only in-frame clones and drops some. This sample has almost 200,000 clones; about 81% occur once, and the top ten carry around 1.2%. Sequencing was performed on PBMCs. The receptors originated from a woman in her twenties or thirties in good health and CMV-seronegative.

The chain is built from TRBV5-1 and TRBJ2-6; tentative D call: TRBD1 (5 bases). The CDR3 loop spans 16 amino acids. V lost 5 bases, J lost 1 base, and 13 bases lay in between. Germline CDR1 reads SGHRS; CDR2 reads YFSETQ. The CDR3 reads CASSGRDYSGANVLTF. Here the CDR3 DNA reads TGCGCCAGCAGTGGCAGGGATTATTCTGGGGCCAACGTCCTGACTTTC. Variable domain in full (rest from reference TRBV5-1 and TRBJ2-6): KAGVTQTPRYLIKTRGQQVTLSCSPISGHRSVSWYQQTPGQGLQFLFEYFSETQRNKGNFPGRFSGRQFSNSRSEMNVSTLELGDSALYLCASSGRDYSGANVLTFGAGSRLTVL.

The V call is TRBV12-5, the J call TRBJ1-5; TRBD1 agrees at 7 bases. Unmatched junction bases numbered 4, after V lost 2 bases and J lost 3 bases. Germline loops: CDR1 LGHNT, CDR2 FRNRAP. This CDR3 contains 15 residues. CDR3 in amino acids: CASGLSGQLNQPQHF. CDR3 coding DNA: TGTGCTAGTGGTTTGTCGGGACAGCTCAATCAGCCCCAGCATTTT. Using reference TRBV12-5 and TRBJ1-5 for the parts outside the CDR3, the full variable domain is DARVTQTPRHKVTEMGQEVTMRCQPILGHNTVFWYRQTMMQGLELLAYFRNRAPLDDSGMPKDRFSAEMPDATLATLKIQPSEPRDSAVYFCASGLSGQLNQPQHFGDGTRLSIL.

For the CDR3, the DNA is TGTGCCAGCACCCTGACAGGCCGCAAGGGGCAGCCCCAGCATTTT. It translates to CASTLTGRKGQPQHF. This chain links TRBV6-6 with TRBJ1-5; D might be TRBD1 (6 bases). The CDR3 has 15 residues. V lost 7 bases and J 7 bases, leaving 20 bases between the germline ends. Per germline, CDR1 MNHNY and CDR2 SVGAGI (reference sequence).

The chain uses TRBV5-1 and TRBJ1-2; 7 nucleotides agree with TRBD1. The J segment lost 5 bases and the V segment lost 4 bases, leaving 5 bases of the junction unmatched. Germline CDR1 is SGHRS and CDR2 is YFSETQ. The CDR3 covers 13 residues. As DNA, the CDR3 is TGCGCCAGCAGCGTCGACAGGGCTTATGGCTACACCTTC. Protein: CASSVDRAYGYTF.

This chain links TRBV27 with TRBJ2-3; TRBD1 matches 8 bases. J gave up 2 bases and V 7 bases, and 2 bases lay outside the gene matches. The CDR3 runs 13 residues. Germline CDR1 MNHEY, CDR2 SMNVEV (reference sequence). The CDR3: CASTDRDTDTQYF. For the CDR3, the DNA is TGTGCCAGCACGGACAGGGACACAGATACGCAGTATTTT.

The V call is TRBV5-1, the J call TRBJ1-2; D is perhaps TRBD1 (5 bases). The CDR3 length is 16 residues. V dropped 2 bases and J dropped 0 bases, with 14 bases sitting between them. Germline values: CDR1 SGHRS, CDR2 YFSETQ. CDR3 DNA: TGCGCCAGCAGCTTATCAATCTCGACAGCTAACTATGGCTACACCTTC. It is translated as CASSLSISTANYGYTF.

The V call is TRBV5-1, the J call TRBJ2-3, with 7 bases identical to TRBD2. Germline V gene data show CDR1 as SGHRS and CDR2 as YFSETQ. This CDR3 region has 16 residues. Trimming took 0 bases from V and 2 from J; bases not matched to a gene: 6. CDR3 DNA: TGCGCCAGCAGCTTGGTGCGGGGGAGGGACACAGATACGCAGTATTTT. It specifies CASSLVRGRDTDTQYF. Full variable domain (missing parts from reference TRBV5-1 and TRBJ2-3): KAGVTQTPRYLIKTRGQQVTLSCSPISGHRSVSWYQQTPGQGLQFLFEYFSETQRNKGNFPGRFSGRQFSNSRSEMNVSTLELGDSALYLCASSLVRGRDTDTQYFGPGTRLTVL.

The chain has TRBV5-6 and TRBJ2-3; 9 nucleotides align to TRBD2. Germline V gene data show CDR1 as SGHDT and CDR2 as YYEEEE. J lost 1 base, V lost 4 bases, and 4 bases had no gene match. CDR3 length: 15 amino acids. CDR3 in amino acids: CASSAIAGGTDTQYF. The DNA for the CDR3 is TGTGCCAGCAGCGCGATAGCGGGGGGCACAGATACGCAGTATTTT.

The J gene is TRBJ2-7, the V gene TRBV5-1; 7 bases match TRBD2. The V gene end was trimmed by 0 bases and the J gene end by 3 bases; junction bases not matched to a gene: 3. CDR3 length: 14 residues. Germline values: CDR1 SGHRS, CDR2 YFSETQ. The CDR3 bases are TGCGCCAGCAGCTTGGCAACTAGCGACTACGAGCAGTACTTC. This encodes CASSLATSDYEQYF.

The J gene is TRBJ1-6, the V gene TRBV28; 9 positions agree with TRBD1. The germline gives CDR1 MDHEN, CDR2 SYDVKM. The length of the CDR3 is 15 residues. V shed 6 bases, J shed 6 bases, and the junction held 6 bases outside the gene matches. Written as DNA, the CDR3 is TGTGCCAGCAGCCCACCGGACAGGGGTAATTCACCCCTCCACTTT. Its protein product is CASSPPDRGNSPLHF.

V and J are TRBV29-1 and TRBJ2-2; 12 bases line up with TRBD2. The germline V gene has CDR1 SQVTM and CDR2 ANQGSEA. V lost 4 bases and J lost 8; bases outside the gene matches: 5. The CDR3 runs to 14 residues. The CDR3 DNA reads TGCAGCGTTGTGGCTAGCGGGAGGGGTGGGGAGCTGTTTTTT. This gives the protein CSVVASGRGGELFF.

The chain uses TRBV4-1 and TRBJ1-6, with 9 positions matching TRBD1. Unmatched junction bases numbered 2, after V lost 2 bases and J lost 6 bases. The CDR3 runs to 15 residues. Germline CDR1 reads MGHRA; CDR2 reads YSYEKL. CDR3 region: CASSQPGQGNSPLHF. The CDR3 DNA reads TGCGCCAGCAGCCAACCGGGACAGGGTAATTCACCCCTCCACTTT.

The rearrangement joins TRBV5-1 to TRBJ2-3; TRBD1 might be the D (6 bases). Germline-derived CDR1 and CDR2 are SGHRS and YFSETQ. Trimming took 0 bases from V and 0 from J, leaving 8 bases between them. The CDR3 covers 15 residues. The CDR3 reads CASSLVGGSTDTQYF. The CDR3 DNA is TGCGCCAGCAGCTTGGTAGGGGGAAGCACAGATACGCAGTATTTT.

This chain connects TRBV5-8 to TRBJ1-1; a weak D match, TRBD1 (6 bases). In germline, CDR1 is SGHTS, CDR2 YDEGEE. CDR3 length equals 13 residues. The V end lost 6 bases, the J end lost 5 bases, and 14 bases lay between the germline ends. The CDR3 spells CASIPLGATEAFF. The CDR3, as DNA: TGTGCCAGCATCCCGTTGGGGGCGACTGAAGCTTTCTTT.

The J gene is TRBJ1-3, the V gene TRBV18; D call uncertain. CDR3 length: 17 amino acids. Germline V lookup: CDR1 KGHSH, CDR2 LQKENI. The V end was cut by 2 bases, the J end by 0 bases, with 14 bases between. CDR3 coding DNA: TGTGCCAGCTCACCAGCCCCAAACACTAGCTCTGGAAACACCATATATTTT. This translates into CASSPAPNTSSGNTIYF.

V is TRBV7-9 and J is TRBJ2-7, with 9 bases fitting TRBD1. The J segment lost 5 bases and the V segment lost 5 bases, leaving 16 bases of the junction unmatched. CDR1 SEHNR and CDR2 FQNEAQ come from the germline V gene (reference sequence). This CDR3 is 17 amino acids long. CDR3 in amino acids: CASSPYLTGQGRDEQYF. Here the CDR3 DNA reads TGTGCCAGCAGCCCCTACCTTACGGGACAGGGACGGGACGAGCAGTACTTC.

The chain recombines TRBV27 with TRBJ2-5; no definite D call. Germline V CDR1 and CDR2: MNHEY, SMNVEV (reference sequence). V was clipped by 5 bases and J by 5 bases, with 12 bases between them. The length of the CDR3 is 13 residues. Here the CDR3 reads CASSIKRGETQYF. The CDR3 DNA is TGTGCCAGCAGTATAAAGCGTGGGGAGACCCAGTACTTC.

This sequence joins TRBV5-1 and TRBJ2-1; 8 bases map to TRBD2. The junction had 7 bases not matched to a gene; V was cut back by 0 bases and J by 5 bases. Germline V gene lookup returns CDR1 SGHRS and CDR2 YFSETQ. The CDR3 has 16 residues. CDR3 nucleotide sequence: TGCGCCAGCAGCTTGGGACTAGCGATGGTTGACAATGAGCAGTTCTTC. Its protein product is CASSLGLAMVDNEQFF.

This chain uses TRBV29-1 with TRBJ1-4; D is possibly TRBD1 (6 bases). The V end was cut by 1 base, the J end by 7 bases, with 16 bases between. The germline CDR1 and CDR2 sequences are SQVTM and ANQGSEA. CDR3 size: 15 residues. The CDR3 loop reads CSVEGNRVVTEKLFF. Written as DNA, the CDR3 is TGCAGCGTTGAAGGGAACAGGGTAGTGACTGAAAAACTGTTTTTT.

The genes are TRBV14 and TRBJ2-7, with TRBD2 identical over 7 bases. Germline CDR1 and CDR2: SGHDN and FVKESK. The V segment lost 0 bases and the J segment 4 bases; nucleotides outside the gene matches: 3. CDR3 length: 14 residues. The chain's CDR3 is CASSQDGLVYEQYF. DNA of the CDR3: TGTGCCAGCAGCCAAGACGGACTAGTTTACGAGCAGTACTTC. The full variable domain, completed using reference TRBV14 and TRBJ2-7, is EAGVTQFPSHSVIEKGQTVTLRCDPISGHDNLYWYRRVMGKEIKFLLHFVKESKQDESGMPNNRFLAERTGGTYSTLKVQPAELEDSGVYFCASSQDGLVYEQYFGPGTRLTVT.

V is TRBV30 and J is TRBJ2-5; 12 nucleotides line up with TRBD2. The CDR3 totals 15 residues. J was trimmed by 4 bases and V by 8 bases; bases with no gene match: 11. Germline CDR1 is GTSNPN and CDR2 is SVGIG (reference sequence). The CDR3 DNA reads as TGTGCCGAGGGGGGGACTAGCGGGCCTGGAGAGACCCAGTACTTC. This encodes CAEGGTSGPGETQYF.

This chain uses TRBV5-1 with TRBJ1-2, with 11 bases matching TRBD1. This CDR3 spans 16 amino acids. The germline V gene encodes CDR1 SGHRS and CDR2 YFSETQ. Trimming took 5 bases from V and 3 from J; bases not matched to a gene: 9. The CDR3 here is CASRMRTGGDDYGYTF. CDR3 coding DNA: TGCGCCAGCAGGATGAGGACAGGGGGCGACGACTATGGCTACACCTTC.

The genes are TRBV21-1 and TRBJ1-2; the listed D gene, TRBD1, was not tested against the DNA. TRBV21-1 is designated a pseudogene. This CDR3 region has 18 residues. The CDR3 region has the DNA TGTGCCAGCAGCAAATGGGGTGGACAGGGGGCTTATCACTATGGCTACACCTTC. Translating gives CASSKWGGQGAYHYGYTF.

The DNA of the CDR3 is TGTGCCAGCAGCCAATGGGAGTATGGCTACACCTTC. It codes for CASSQWEYGYTF. The chain couples TRBV14 to TRBJ1-2; D call uncertain. Germline CDR1 SGHDN, CDR2 FVKESK. V gave up 2 bases and J gave up 5 bases, with 6 bases separating them. The CDR3 consists of 12 residues.

The chain uses TRBV6-1 and TRBJ2-4, with D perhaps matching TRBD1 (6 bases). This CDR3 is built from 16 residues. Germline CDR1 reads MNHNS; CDR2 reads SASEGT. Trimming shortened V by 3 bases and J by 0 bases, and 12 bases separated the two germline ends. CDR3 bases: TGTGCCAGCAGTGAGCCGGGACAACTAGCCAAAAACATTCAGTACTTC. Translation gives CASSEPGQLAKNIQYF.

For this clone: Other DNA sequences from this sample encode an identical CDR3 as well. The rearrangement uses TRBV5-1 and TRBJ1-5; 7 bases align to TRBD1. This CDR3 is built from 15 residues. CDR1 is SGHRS and CDR2 is YFSETQ in the germline V gene. V lost 0 bases to trimming and J lost 4 bases; unmatched junction nucleotides: 4. The CDR3 protein is CASSLEGQVNQPQHF. For the CDR3, the DNA is TGCGCCAGCAGCTTGGAAGGACAGGTGAATCAGCCCCAGCATTTT.

This clone was detected only once. V gene TRBV2 combines with J gene TRBJ2-7; 12 bases are a match to TRBD2. Germline CDR1 reads SNHLY; CDR2 reads FYNNEI. V lost 6 bases to trimming and J lost 3 bases; unmatched junction nucleotides: 6. This CDR3 has 15 amino acids. For the CDR3, the DNA is TGTGCCAGCAGCGCGGGACTAGCGGGTCTCTACGAGCAGTACTTC. Residues: CASSAGLAGLYEQYF.

This sequence joins TRBV7-9 and TRBJ1-5, with D perhaps TRBD1 (5 bases). The germline CDR1 and CDR2 sequences are SEHNR and FQNEAQ (reference sequence). V shed 0 bases and J shed 9 bases, with 15 bases lying between them. CDR3 length: 15 amino acids. In nucleotides, the CDR3 is TGTGCCAGCAGCTTAGCGGTGGGGCCCGCTCGGCCCCAGCATTTT. Residues: CASSLAVGPARPQHF. The variable domain in full, completed from reference TRBV7-9 and TRBJ1-5, reads DTGVSQNPRHKITKRGQNVTFRCDPISEHNRLYWYRQTLGQGPEFLTYFQNEAQLEKSRLLSDRFSAERPKGSFSTLEIQRTEQGDSAMYLCASSLAVGPARPQHFGDGTRLSIL.

CDR3 amino acids: CASRRGGEAFF. The CDR3 nucleotides are TGTGCCAGCAGGCGGGGCGGTGAAGCTTTCTTT. V gene TRBV6-5 combines with J gene TRBJ1-1; a possible D gene is TRBD1 (5 bases). The CDR3 is 11 amino acids. The germline CDR1 and CDR2 sequences are MNHEY and SVGAGI. The V end lost 6 bases, the J end lost 7 bases, and 9 bases lay between the germline ends.

The gene calls are TRBV15 and TRBJ2-1, with 8 bases aligning to TRBD2. After removal of 6 bases from V and 4 bases from J, the junction contained 8 bases not matched to a gene. Germline V gives CDR1 LNHNV, CDR2 YYDKDF (reference sequence). The CDR3 runs to 15 residues. The CDR3 spells CATRRRAGGYNEQFF. In nucleotides, the CDR3 is TGTGCCACCAGGAGGCGGGCGGGAGGTTACAATGAGCAGTTCTTC.